Listed below are T cell receptor beta chains from one sample, sequenced in a study of T cells expressing NK-cell markers. TCRdb re-analyzed the 5' RACE reads; it lists each CDR3 protein once, without DNA. The repertoire table contains about 390,000 distinct CDR3 sequences. Sequencing used blood T cells: a sorted CD56 or NKG2C T cell subset, CD4+ or CD8+ T cells, or bulk PBMC T cells (not recorded which). These receptors were obtained from a woman in her forties or fifties in good health. Both conserved end residues are part of each CDR3.

>TRBJ2-1|15|TRBV3-1
CASSPDLTSGNEQFF
>TRBJ1-1|14|TRBV7-9
CASSFRGDPAEAFF
>TRBJ2-1|12|TRBV10-3
CASNHAANEQFF
>TRBJ2-7|15|TRBV11-2
CASSPGLAGVSQPYF
>TRBJ2-2|17|TRBV6-2/TRBV6-3
CASSYQPTSGLTGELFF
>TRBJ1-4|15|TRBV12-3/TRBV12-4
CASSPFHQTNEKLFF
>TRBJ1-2|17|TRBV3-1
CASSQGGRWGRGYGYTF
>TRBJ2-3|14|TRBV5-1
CASKPEVRTDTQYF
>TRBJ1-5|14|TRBV19
CASRRVSSNQPQHF
>TRBJ2-5|15|TRBV6-2/TRBV6-3
CASAGTSGRSETQYF
>TRBJ1-4|13|TRBV5-1
CASRGSNNEKLFF
>TRBJ2-3|13|TRBV5-1
CASSLGTGDTQYF
>TRBJ2-5|14|TRBV10-3
CAISDASAQETQYF
>TRBJ2-7|15|TRBV21-1
CASSKGRQGLYEQYF